A single sample is the source of the 14 T cell receptor beta chains below, sequenced in a study of blood T cell repertoires in COVID-19. The method was immunoSEQ multiplex PCR; TCRdb's version includes in-frame clones alone and lacks a portion of them. This table holds approximately 180,000 clones, less than 90% found once. Sequencing was carried out using PBMCs or T cells enriched from blood (not recorded which). These TCRs come from a human donor with acute COVID-19. The donor label of this sample is uncertain.

The chain has TRBV18 and TRBJ1-1; TRBD1 matches at 8 bases. Trimming removed 3 bases from V and 4 bases from J; junction bases left unmatched: 4. The CDR3 covers 14 residues. Germline V gene sequence: CDR1 KGHSH, CDR2 LQKENI. The CDR3 DNA sequence: TGTGCCAGCTCACCTCGGACAGGGACCACTGAAGCTTTCTTT. Its protein is CASSPRTGTTEAFF.

The genes are TRBV15 and TRBJ1-2; 7 bases line up with TRBD1. CDR3 length: 15 amino acids. With V trimmed by 5 bases and J by 6 bases, 12 bases remained unmatched. The germline gives CDR1 LNHNV, CDR2 YYDKDF (reference sequence). The CDR3, as DNA: TGTGCCACCAGCCAAACTAAGACAGGGCACAATGGCTACACCTTC. Protein product: CATSQTKTGHNGYTF.

This chain uses TRBV13 with TRBJ2-1, with D hard to call. The CDR3 totals 14 residues. The V gene lost 3 bases and the J gene lost 5 bases, with 11 bases spanning the gap. Germline V CDR1 and CDR2: PRHDT, FYEKMQ (reference sequence). The CDR3 DNA sequence: TGTGCCAGCAGCTTTCCAGGCTGGGACAATGAGCAGTTCTTC. It is translated as CASSFPGWDNEQFF.

V is TRBV9 and J is TRBJ2-7; TRBD1 might be the D (7 bases). This CDR3 comprises 16 residues. Trimming pared 4 bases from V and 2 bases from J, leaving 19 bases between. Germline V gives CDR1 SGDLS, CDR2 YYNGEE. CDR3: CASSKVGGTDPYEQYF. The CDR3 DNA reads as TGTGCCAGCAGCAAAGTAGGAGGGACAGATCCCTACGAGCAGTACTTC.

In its sample, this clone was seen a few times. V gene TRBV7-9 combines with J gene TRBJ2-1; no reliable D call. There are 14 residues in the CDR3. V lost 6 bases to trimming and J lost 4 bases, with 13 bases between them. Germline V lookup: CDR1 SEHNR, CDR2 FQNEAQ (reference sequence). CDR3 coding DNA: TGTGCCAGCAGACGAGAGGCTACGTACAATGAGCAGTTCTTC. Its protein product is CASRREATYNEQFF.

This sequence joins TRBV7-9 and TRBJ2-1, with a possible D match to TRBD2 (6 bases). The ends were cut back, 0 bases at V and 7 bases at J, with 13 bases in the middle. CDR1 and CDR2 from the germline V gene are SEHNR and FQNEAQ (reference sequence). The CDR3 length is 15 residues. The DNA for the CDR3 is TGTGCCAGCAGCTTAGCGTGGGGGGAATTAAATGAGCAGTTCTTC. Its translation: CASSLAWGELNEQFF. Together with reference TRBV7-9 and TRBJ2-1, the CDR3 gives the full variable domain: DTGVSQNPRHKITKRGQNVTFRCDPISEHNRLYWYRQTLGQGPEFLTYFQNEAQLEKSRLLSDRFSAERPKGSFSTLEIQRTEQGDSAMYLCASSLAWGELNEQFFGPGTRLTVL.

The rearrangement uses TRBV6-5 and TRBJ2-2; TRBD2 agrees at 8 bases. The CDR3 spans 15 residues. The germline V gene encodes CDR1 MNHEY and CDR2 SVGAGI. V lost 3 bases and J lost 5; bases outside the gene matches: 5. CDR3 in DNA: TGTGCCAGCAGTTATTCGGGGGGGCGTACCGGGGAGCTGTTTTTT. Amino acid sequence: CASSYSGGRTGELFF.

Notes on this clone: A read error may explain this, as a much larger clone is one base away. The rearrangement links TRBV18 to TRBJ1-1; unclear D gene. This CDR3 region has 13 residues. Germline V gene lookup returns CDR1 KGHSH and CDR2 LQKENI. Trimming took 3 bases from V and 4 from J, leaving 9 bases between them. CDR3: CASSPGVGTEAFF. Here the CDR3 DNA reads TGTGCCAGCTCACCCGGGGTGGGCACTGAAGCTTTCTTT.

The chain combines TRBV5-1 with TRBJ2-7; tentative D call: TRBD2 (5 bases). From germline, CDR1 is SGHRS and CDR2 YFSETQ. The V end lost 0 bases, the J end lost 2 bases, and 9 bases lay between the germline ends. This CDR3 spans 14 amino acids. CDR3 nucleotides: TGCGCCAGCAGCTTGGTTCGGGGAACCTACGAGCAGTACTTC. Translated, it gives CASSLVRGTYEQYF. Full variable domain (outside the CDR3, taken from reference TRBV5-1 and TRBJ2-7): KAGVTQTPRYLIKTRGQQVTLSCSPISGHRSVSWYQQTPGQGLQFLFEYFSETQRNKGNFPGRFSGRQFSNSRSEMNVSTLELGDSALYLCASSLVRGTYEQYFGPGTRLTVT.

In this sample, this clone turned up a few times. The V call is TRBV14, the J call TRBJ2-5; TRBD2 matches at 13 bases. The length of the CDR3 is 15 residues. The V gene end was trimmed by 4 bases and the J gene end by 5 bases; junction bases not matched to a gene: 4. Germline V gene lookup returns CDR1 SGHDN and CDR2 FVKESK. The CDR3 DNA sequence: TGTGCCAGCAGCCTCGGGACTAGCGGGGCGGAGACCCAGTACTTC. This gives the protein CASSLGTSGAETQYF. Looking up the rest from reference TRBV14 and TRBJ2-5 gives the full variable domain: EAGVTQFPSHSVIEKGQTVTLRCDPISGHDNLYWYRRVMGKEIKFLLHFVKESKQDESGMPNNRFLAERTGGTYSTLKVQPAELEDSGVYFCASSLGTSGAETQYFGPGTRLLVL.

This sequence joins TRBV27 and TRBJ1-4; the match to TRBD1 covers 10 bases. V was clipped by 9 bases and J by 9 bases; unmatched bases: 7. CDR3 length: 13 amino acids. CDR1 MNHEY and CDR2 SMNVEV come from the germline V gene (reference sequence). The CDR3 reads CASRDRGYQKLFF. The CDR3 region has the DNA TGTGCCAGTCGGGACAGGGGCTATCAAAAACTGTTTTTT.

The chain couples TRBV30 to TRBJ1-3; D perhaps matches TRBD1 (5 bases). Germline lookup yields CDR1 GTSNPN and CDR2 SVGIG (reference sequence). The V gene lost 2 bases and the J gene lost 0 bases, with 11 bases spanning the gap. This CDR3 spans 15 amino acids. CDR3 in amino acids: CAWSSATASGNTIYF. CDR3 coding DNA: TGTGCCTGGAGTAGCGCGACAGCCTCTGGAAACACCATATATTTT.

The rearrangement uses TRBV27 and TRBJ1-1, with D possibly matching TRBD1 (6 bases). The V and J ends lost 0 bases and 0 bases respectively, with 14 bases between them. CDR1 MNHEY and CDR2 SMNVEV come from the germline V gene (reference sequence). The CDR3 length is 17 residues. The CDR3: CASSLSSWGRLNTEAFF. For the CDR3, the DNA is TGTGCCAGCAGTTTATCGTCGTGGGGGCGTTTGAACACTGAAGCTTTCTTT.

The CDR3 DNA is TGTGCCAGCAGCTTAAGGGGAAATCAGCCCCAGCATTTT. It codes for CASSLRGNQPQHF. The chain joins TRBV13 to TRBJ1-5; perhaps TRBD1 as D (5 bases). The CDR3 is 13 residues long. Germline values: CDR1 PRHDT, CDR2 FYEKMQ (reference sequence). Deletions cut 2 bases from V and 4 bases from J, with 6 bases between.